This entry lists 22 T cell receptor beta chains sequenced from one sample in a study of blood T cell repertoires in COVID-19. The protocol was immunoSEQ multiplex PCR, while the TCRdb copy is restricted to in-frame clones and leaves out a portion. Among more than 200,000 clones, around 86% were seen once, and the ten largest hold roughly 1.6%. The material sequenced was PBMCs or T cells enriched from blood (not recorded which). Every receptor here comes from a woman aged 45-65 years who had recovered from COVID-19.

CDR3 bases: TGCGCCAGCAGCTCCCGGGACAGGGACTACGAGCAGTACTTC. Its translation: CASSSRDRDYEQYF. The chain employs TRBV5-1 and TRBJ2-7; 9 nucleotides line up with TRBD1. Germline CDR1 and CDR2: SGHRS and YFSETQ. The CDR3 sequence is 14 residues long. The junction had 4 bases not matched to a gene; V was cut back by 3 bases and J by 3 bases.

This rearrangement joins TRBV28 to TRBJ1-6, with 7 positions matching TRBD1. Losses at the gene ends were 5 bases for V and 16 bases for J; bases not matched to a gene: 8. CDR1 MDHEN and CDR2 SYDVKM come from the germline V gene. This CDR3 is 12 amino acids long. The CDR3 region is CASSPPTGQLHF. CDR3 nucleotide sequence: TGTGCCAGCAGTCCCCCGACAGGGCAGCTCCACTTT.

Comment on this clone: At one of its ends the junction is not consistent with the germline gene, which may arise from a read error. The chain links TRBV30 to TRBJ2-7, with 8 bases identical to TRBD2. CDR1 GTSNPN and CDR2 SVGIG come from the germline V gene (reference sequence). The CDR3 sequence is 13 residues long. The DNA for the CDR3 is TGTGCCTGGAGTGCCCAGGGTCGGGGGGGTGACTCGTTC. Translating gives CAWSAQGRGGDSF.

The chain couples TRBV5-4 to TRBJ2-3; no reliable D call. CDR1 and CDR2 (germline): SGHNT, YYREEE (reference sequence). V was trimmed by 0 bases and J by 2 bases, leaving 7 bases between them. The CDR3 sequence is 14 residues long. This chain's CDR3 is CASSLVPNTDTQYF. The CDR3 region has the DNA TGTGCCAGCAGCTTGGTCCCCAACACAGATACGCAGTATTTT. Variable domain in full (rest from reference TRBV5-4 and TRBJ2-3): ETGVTQSPTHLIKTRGQQVTLRCSSQSGHNTVSWYQQALGQGPQFIFQYYREEENGRGNFPPRFSGLQFPNYSSELNVNALELDDSALYLCASSLVPNTDTQYFGPGTRLTVL.

The genes are TRBV5-4 and TRBJ2-5; 9 nucleotides align to TRBD2. J lost 5 bases, V lost 4 bases, and 12 bases had no gene match. The CDR3 is 16 amino acids. In germline, CDR1 is SGHNT, CDR2 YYREEE (reference sequence). Here the CDR3 reads CASSLGGGRGMETQYF. The CDR3 nucleotides read TGTGCCAGCAGCCTCGGGGGCGGGAGGGGGATGGAGACCCAGTACTTC.

This clone was observed a few times. The chain joins TRBV5-1 to TRBJ1-2; no reliable D call. The CDR3 is 14 residues long. V was trimmed by 3 bases and J by 4 bases, leaving 13 bases between them. Germline V gives CDR1 SGHRS, CDR2 YFSETQ. The CDR3 DNA is TGCGCCAGCAGCTACGGGAACACCATCTATGGCTACACCTTC. This sequence encodes CASSYGNTIYGYTF.

This clone came up once. This chain uses TRBV9 with TRBJ1-5; no clear D gene. Germline-derived CDR1 and CDR2 are SGDLS and YYNGEE. Deletions cut 2 bases from V and 5 bases from J, with 11 bases between. The CDR3 consists of 14 residues. The CDR3 loop is CASSVGSAHQPQHF. The DNA for the CDR3 is TGTGCCAGCAGCGTGGGCAGTGCCCATCAGCCCCAGCATTTT. Full variable domain (outside the CDR3, taken from reference TRBV9 and TRBJ1-5): DSGVTQTPKHLITATGQRVTLRCSPRSGDLSVYWYQQSLDQGLQFLIQYYNGEERAKGNILERFSAQQFPDLHSELNLSSLELGDSALYFCASSVGSAHQPQHFGDGTRLSIL.

CDR3 coding DNA: TGTGCCAGCCGGGACTACCTCACAGATACGCAGTATTTT. Protein: CASRDYLTDTQYF. The chain couples TRBV27 to TRBJ2-3; 7 bases match TRBD2. From germline, CDR1 is MNHEY and CDR2 SMNVEV (reference sequence). The CDR3 has 13 residues. Germline trimming cut 8 bases from V and 2 bases from J; bases unmatched to any gene: 4.

J is TRBJ2-2 and V is TRBV6-2 or TRBV6-3, with D perhaps matching TRBD1 (5 bases). The CDR3 consists of 15 residues. Germline V gives CDR1 MNHEY, CDR2 SVGEGT. The V gene lost 2 bases and the J gene lost 5 bases, with 12 bases spanning the gap. CDR3 bases: TGTGCCAGCAGTTACGACAGAGCACGAACCGGGGAGCTGTTTTTT. Translating gives CASSYDRARTGELFF.

The V call is TRBV7-8, the J call TRBJ1-4; 9 bases map to TRBD1. The CDR3 is made up of 17 amino acids. Trimming at V came to 1 base and at J to 7 bases, leaving 10 bases not matched to a gene. In germline, CDR1 is SGHVS, CDR2 FQNEAQ. CDR3 nucleotide sequence: TGTGCCAGCAGCTTAGTTTTTGTTCGGACAGGGGCTGAAAAACTGTTTTTT. It specifies CASSLVFVRTGAEKLFF.

The gene calls are TRBV7-8 and TRBJ2-1; tentative D call: TRBD2 (5 bases). The CDR3 totals 15 residues. Germline-derived CDR1 and CDR2 are SGHVS and FQNEAQ. V was cut by 5 bases and J by 6 bases, with 17 bases left in between. The CDR3, as DNA: TGTGCCAGCAGCACCCTACGAGGGTTGCTCAATGAGCAGTTCTTC. Translated: CASSTLRGLLNEQFF.

The chain carries TRBV20-1 and TRBJ2-4, with D hard to call. This CDR3 has 13 residues. V was clipped by 3 bases and J by 6 bases, with 12 bases between them. CDR1 is DFQATT, CDR2 SNEGSKA, per germline (reference sequence). CDR3 in DNA: TGCAGTGCTAGTCCCTCTGAGGTAAACATTCAGTACTTC. This codes for CSASPSEVNIQYF.

This sequence joins TRBV30 and TRBJ1-1, with D uncertain. The CDR3 extends over 13 amino acids. CDR1 and CDR2 from the germline V gene are GTSNPN and SVGIG (reference sequence). With 0 bases removed from V and 1 base from J, the gap between germline ends came to 6 bases. The CDR3 sequence: CAWSVLKNTEAFF. Written as DNA, the CDR3 is TGTGCCTGGAGTGTACTAAAGAACACTGAAGCTTTCTTT.

This clone was picked up one time. V gene TRBV28 combines with J gene TRBJ1-1; 8 bases map to TRBD1. This CDR3 has 12 residues. Germline V gives CDR1 MDHEN, CDR2 SYDVKM. After removal of 10 bases from V and 4 bases from J, the junction contained 5 bases not matched to a gene. This CDR3 reads CATTGGSTEAFF. CDR3 bases: TGTGCCACCACAGGGGGTAGCACTGAAGCTTTCTTT.

The rearrangement uses TRBV18 and TRBJ2-7; TRBD1 agrees at 8 bases. The CDR3 runs to 14 residues. The ends lost 3 bases at V and 2 bases at J; junction bases unmatched: 3. Germline CDR1 is KGHSH and CDR2 is LQKENI. CDR3 nucleotide sequence: TGTGCCAGCTCACCGGGGACAGGAACCTACGAGCAGTACTTC. As protein: CASSPGTGTYEQYF.

Only one count was recorded for this clone. The chain joins TRBV9 to TRBJ1-5, with D hard to call. The germline V and J ends were trimmed by 4 bases and 5 bases, with 13 bases remaining between them. The germline V gene encodes CDR1 SGDLS and CDR2 YYNGEE. The CDR3 consists of 14 residues. The CDR3 sequence is CASSSKERDQPQHF. In DNA, the CDR3 is TGTGCCAGCAGCTCCAAGGAGAGGGATCAGCCCCAGCATTTT.

The CDR3 region has the DNA TGTGCCAGCAGCCCTCGGGAGACCTCCGGGGGTGAGCAGTTCTTC. Protein product: CASSPRETSGGEQFF. The V call is TRBV9, the J call TRBJ2-1; perhaps TRBD2 as D (6 bases). This CDR3 has 15 amino acids. Germline V gene sequence: CDR1 SGDLS, CDR2 YYNGEE. Deletions cut 4 bases from V and 9 bases from J, with 20 bases between.

This clone showed up just a few times. The V call is TRBV15, the J call TRBJ2-1; D is ambiguous. Germline V CDR1 and CDR2: LNHNV, YYDKDF (reference sequence). The CDR3 covers 16 residues. Between the trimmed V and J ends, which lost 0 bases and 5 bases, there was a span of 14 bases. The CDR3 sequence is CATSRDPAVGNNEQFF. CDR3 DNA sequence: TGTGCCACCAGCAGAGATCCGGCGGTAGGTAACAATGAGCAGTTCTTC.

The rearrangement links TRBV11-1 to TRBJ2-1, with 8 bases lining up with TRBD2. The V gene end was trimmed by 2 bases and the J gene end by 4 bases; junction bases not matched to a gene: 7. The length of the CDR3 is 16 residues. CDR1 is SGHAT, CDR2 FQDESV, per germline (reference sequence). The DNA of the CDR3 is TGTGCCAGCAGCTTAATGACGGGAGGGCAGTACAATGAGCAGTTCTTC. Protein: CASSLMTGGQYNEQFF.

The chain carries TRBV28 and TRBJ1-2; D gene uncertain. Trimming removed 7 bases from V and 6 bases from J, with 21 bases in between. Germline CDR1 is MDHEN and CDR2 is SYDVKM. The CDR3 is 15 amino acids. CDR3 sequence: CASTQDAMDSHGYTF. In DNA form, the CDR3 reads TGTGCCAGCACCCAAGACGCCATGGACTCTCATGGCTACACCTTC.

CDR3 amino acids: CAWRLAATSYNEQFF. CDR3 coding DNA: TGTGCCTGGAGGCTAGCGGCTACCTCCTACAATGAGCAGTTCTTC. The rearrangement uses TRBV30 and TRBJ2-1; TRBD2 aligns across 7 bases. The germline V gene has CDR1 GTSNPN and CDR2 SVGIG (reference sequence). There are 15 residues in the CDR3. Trimming cost V 3 bases and J 0 bases; bases outside gene matches: 5.

The J gene is TRBJ2-3, the V gene TRBV7-3; 13 positions match TRBD2. Germline assignment: CDR1 SGHTA and CDR2 FQGTGA. V was clipped by 5 bases and J by 3 bases; unmatched bases: 8. The CDR3 totals 17 residues. CDR3 nucleotide sequence: TGTGCCAGCAGCAGGACTAGCGGGAGTCTTGGTACAGATACGCAGTATTTT. Amino acids: CASSRTSGSLGTDTQYF. The variable domain in full, completed from reference TRBV7-3 and TRBJ2-3, reads GAGVSQTPSNKVTEKGKYVELRCDPISGHTALYWYRQSLGQGPEFLIYFQGTGAADDSGLPNDRFFAVRPEGSVSTLKIQRTERGDSAVYLCASSRTSGSLGTDTQYFGPGTRLTVL.